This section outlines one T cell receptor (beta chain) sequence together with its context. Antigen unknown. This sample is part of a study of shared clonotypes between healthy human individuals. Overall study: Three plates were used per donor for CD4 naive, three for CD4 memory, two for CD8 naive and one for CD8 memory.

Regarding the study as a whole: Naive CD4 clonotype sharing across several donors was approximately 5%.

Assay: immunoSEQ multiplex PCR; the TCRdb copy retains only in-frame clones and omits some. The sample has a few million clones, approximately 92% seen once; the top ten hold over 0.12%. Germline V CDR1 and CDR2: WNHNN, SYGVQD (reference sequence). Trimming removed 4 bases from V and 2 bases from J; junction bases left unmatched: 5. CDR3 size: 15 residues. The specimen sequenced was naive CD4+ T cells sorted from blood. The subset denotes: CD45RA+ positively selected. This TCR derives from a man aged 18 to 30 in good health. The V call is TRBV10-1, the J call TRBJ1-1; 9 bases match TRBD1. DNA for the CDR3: TGCGCCAGCAGTGGAGTAACAGGGGGCAACACTGAAGCTTTCTTT. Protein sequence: CASSGVTGGNTEAFF.